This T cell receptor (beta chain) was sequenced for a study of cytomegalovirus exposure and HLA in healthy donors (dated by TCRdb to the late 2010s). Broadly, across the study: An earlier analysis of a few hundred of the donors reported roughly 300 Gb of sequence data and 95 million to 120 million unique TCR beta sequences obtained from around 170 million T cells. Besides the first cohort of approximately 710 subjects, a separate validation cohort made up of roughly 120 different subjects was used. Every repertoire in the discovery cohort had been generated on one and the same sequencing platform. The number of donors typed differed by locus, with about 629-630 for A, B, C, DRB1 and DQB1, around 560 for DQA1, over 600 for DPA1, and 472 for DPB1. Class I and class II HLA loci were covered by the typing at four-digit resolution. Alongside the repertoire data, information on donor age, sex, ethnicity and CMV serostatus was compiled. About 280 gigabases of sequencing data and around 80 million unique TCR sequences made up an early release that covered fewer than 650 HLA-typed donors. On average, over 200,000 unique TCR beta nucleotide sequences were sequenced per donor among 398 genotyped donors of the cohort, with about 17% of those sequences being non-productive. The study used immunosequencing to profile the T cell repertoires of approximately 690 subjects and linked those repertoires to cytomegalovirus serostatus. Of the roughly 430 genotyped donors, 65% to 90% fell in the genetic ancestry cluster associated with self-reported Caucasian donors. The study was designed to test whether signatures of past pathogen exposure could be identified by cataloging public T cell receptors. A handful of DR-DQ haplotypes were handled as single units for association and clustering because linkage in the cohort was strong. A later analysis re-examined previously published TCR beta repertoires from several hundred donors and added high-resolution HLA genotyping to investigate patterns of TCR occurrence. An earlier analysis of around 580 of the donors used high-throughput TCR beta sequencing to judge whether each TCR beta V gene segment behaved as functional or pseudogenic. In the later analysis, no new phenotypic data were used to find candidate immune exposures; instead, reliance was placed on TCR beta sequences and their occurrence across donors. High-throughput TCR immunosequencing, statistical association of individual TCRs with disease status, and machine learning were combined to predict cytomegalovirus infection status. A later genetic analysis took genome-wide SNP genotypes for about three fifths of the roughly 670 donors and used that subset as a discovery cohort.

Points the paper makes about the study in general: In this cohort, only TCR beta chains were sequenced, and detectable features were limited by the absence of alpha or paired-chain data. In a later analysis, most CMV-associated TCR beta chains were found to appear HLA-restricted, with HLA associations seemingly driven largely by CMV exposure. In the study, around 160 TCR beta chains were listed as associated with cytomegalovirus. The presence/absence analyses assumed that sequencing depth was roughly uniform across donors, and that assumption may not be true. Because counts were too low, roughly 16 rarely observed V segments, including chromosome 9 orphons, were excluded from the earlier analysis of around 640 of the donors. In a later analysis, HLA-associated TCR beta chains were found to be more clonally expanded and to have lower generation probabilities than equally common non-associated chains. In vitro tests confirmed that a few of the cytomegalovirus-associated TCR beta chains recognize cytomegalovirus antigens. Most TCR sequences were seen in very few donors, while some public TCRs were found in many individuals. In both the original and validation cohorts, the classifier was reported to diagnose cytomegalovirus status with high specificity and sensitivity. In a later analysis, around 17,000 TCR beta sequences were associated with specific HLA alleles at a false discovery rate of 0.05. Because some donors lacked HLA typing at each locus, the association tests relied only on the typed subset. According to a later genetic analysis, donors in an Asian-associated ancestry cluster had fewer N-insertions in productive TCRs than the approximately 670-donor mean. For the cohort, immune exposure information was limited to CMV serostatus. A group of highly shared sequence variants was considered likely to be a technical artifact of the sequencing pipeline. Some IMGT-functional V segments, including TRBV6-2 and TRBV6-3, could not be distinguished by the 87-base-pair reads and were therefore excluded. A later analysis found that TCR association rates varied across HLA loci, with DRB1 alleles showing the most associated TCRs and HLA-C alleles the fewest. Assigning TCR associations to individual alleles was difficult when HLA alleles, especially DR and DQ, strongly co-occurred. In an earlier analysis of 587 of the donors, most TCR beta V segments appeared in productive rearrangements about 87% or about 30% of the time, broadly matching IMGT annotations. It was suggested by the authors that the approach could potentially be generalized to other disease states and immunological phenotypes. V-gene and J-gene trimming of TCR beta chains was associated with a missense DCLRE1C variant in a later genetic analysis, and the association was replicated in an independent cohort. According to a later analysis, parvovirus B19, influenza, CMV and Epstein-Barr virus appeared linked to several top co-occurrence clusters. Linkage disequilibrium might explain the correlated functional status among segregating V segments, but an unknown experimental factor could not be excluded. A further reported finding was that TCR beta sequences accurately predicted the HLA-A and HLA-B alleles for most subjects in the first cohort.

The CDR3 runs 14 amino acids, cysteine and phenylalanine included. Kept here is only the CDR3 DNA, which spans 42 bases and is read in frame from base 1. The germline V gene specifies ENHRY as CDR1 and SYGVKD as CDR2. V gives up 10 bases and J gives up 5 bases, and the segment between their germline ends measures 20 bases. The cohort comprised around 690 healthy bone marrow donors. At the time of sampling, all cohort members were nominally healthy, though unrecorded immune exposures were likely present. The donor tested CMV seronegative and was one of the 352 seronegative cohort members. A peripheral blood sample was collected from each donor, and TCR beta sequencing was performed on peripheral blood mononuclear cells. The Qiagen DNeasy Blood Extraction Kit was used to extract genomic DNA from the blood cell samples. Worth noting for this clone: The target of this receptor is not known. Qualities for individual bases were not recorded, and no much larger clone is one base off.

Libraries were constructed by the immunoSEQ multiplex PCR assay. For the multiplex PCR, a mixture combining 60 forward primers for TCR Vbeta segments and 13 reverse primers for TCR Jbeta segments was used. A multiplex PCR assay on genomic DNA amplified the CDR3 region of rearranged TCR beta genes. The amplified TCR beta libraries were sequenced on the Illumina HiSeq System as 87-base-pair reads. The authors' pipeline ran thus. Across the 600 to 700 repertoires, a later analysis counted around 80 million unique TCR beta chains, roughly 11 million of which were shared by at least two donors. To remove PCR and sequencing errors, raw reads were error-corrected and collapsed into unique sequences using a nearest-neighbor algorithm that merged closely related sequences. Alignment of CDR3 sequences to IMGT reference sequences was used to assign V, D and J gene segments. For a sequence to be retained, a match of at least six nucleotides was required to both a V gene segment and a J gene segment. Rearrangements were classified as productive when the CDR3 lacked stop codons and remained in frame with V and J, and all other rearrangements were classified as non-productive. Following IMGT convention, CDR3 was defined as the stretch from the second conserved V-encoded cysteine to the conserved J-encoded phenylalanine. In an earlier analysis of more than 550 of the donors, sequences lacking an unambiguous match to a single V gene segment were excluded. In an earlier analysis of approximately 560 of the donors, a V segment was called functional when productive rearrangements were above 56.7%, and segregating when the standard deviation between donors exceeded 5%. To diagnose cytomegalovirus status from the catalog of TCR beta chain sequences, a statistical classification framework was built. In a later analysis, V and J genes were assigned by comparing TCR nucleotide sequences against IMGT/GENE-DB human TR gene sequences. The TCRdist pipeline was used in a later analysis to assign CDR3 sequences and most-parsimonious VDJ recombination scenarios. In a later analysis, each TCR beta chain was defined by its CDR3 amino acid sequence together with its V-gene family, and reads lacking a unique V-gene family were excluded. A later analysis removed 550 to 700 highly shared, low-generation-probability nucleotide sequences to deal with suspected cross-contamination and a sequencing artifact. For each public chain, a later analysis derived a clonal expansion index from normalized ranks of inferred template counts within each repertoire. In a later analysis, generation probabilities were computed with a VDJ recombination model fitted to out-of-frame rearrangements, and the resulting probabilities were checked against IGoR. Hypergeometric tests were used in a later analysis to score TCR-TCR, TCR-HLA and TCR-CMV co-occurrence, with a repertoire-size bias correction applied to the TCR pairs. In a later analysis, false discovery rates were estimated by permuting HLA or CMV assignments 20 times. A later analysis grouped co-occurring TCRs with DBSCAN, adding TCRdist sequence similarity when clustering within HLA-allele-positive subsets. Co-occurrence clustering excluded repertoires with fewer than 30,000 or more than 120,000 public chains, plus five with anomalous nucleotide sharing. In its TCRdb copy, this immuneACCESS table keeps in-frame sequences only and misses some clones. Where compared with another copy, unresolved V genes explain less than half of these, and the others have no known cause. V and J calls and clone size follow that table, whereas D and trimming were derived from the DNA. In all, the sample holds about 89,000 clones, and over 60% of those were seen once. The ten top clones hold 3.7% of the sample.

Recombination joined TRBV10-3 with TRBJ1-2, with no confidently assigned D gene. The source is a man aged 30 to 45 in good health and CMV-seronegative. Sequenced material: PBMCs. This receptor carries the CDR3 CATRTNIARYGYTF. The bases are TGTGCCACCCGAACCAACATAGCAAGGTATGGCTACACCTTC.